This is a list of T cell receptor beta chains from one sample in a study of lymphopenia after photon versus proton radiotherapy. The protocol was immunoSEQ multiplex PCR, while the TCRdb copy is restricted to in-frame clones and leaves out a portion. The sample lists over 20,000 clones, about four fifths occurring once. This material consisted of peripheral blood, taken from a patient treated with photon-based radiotherapy. These receptors originate from a woman in her 50s with pancreatic cancer. Both conserved end residues are part of each CDR3. Each record gives: clone size, J gene, D gene, V gene, CDR3 protein, CDR3 DNA. The D gene is left open where the match is weak. Only part of the rows carry a size: once, few, many, or a class if the clone is expanded.

-,TRBJ1-5,-,TRBV27,CASSLTPIGRGPQHF,TGTGCCAGCAGTTTAACTCCAATAGGGAGGGGGCCCCAGCATTTT
-,TRBJ2-1,-,TRBV11-2,CASSLVAVATRGYNEQFF,TGTGCCAGCAGCTTAGTAGCGGTGGCGACTCGTGGCTACAATGAGCAGTTCTTC
-,TRBJ2-5,-,TRBV27,CASSKRGSKETQYF,TGTGCCAGTTCAAAAAGGGGTTCTAAAGAGACCCAGTACTTC
-,TRBJ2-5,TRBD2,TRBV6-5,CASSYRRGAQYF,TGTGCCAGCAGTTACCGACGGGGGGCCCAGTACTTC
-,TRBJ1-2,-,TRBV28,CASRGGQAGGYTF,TGTGCCAGCAGAGGGGGGCAGGCAGGTGGCTACACCTTC
few,TRBJ2-3,TRBD2,TRBV6-4,CASSVTSGSTDTQYF,TGTGCCAGCAGTGTAACTAGCGGGAGCACAGATACGCAGTATTTT
-,TRBJ1-1,-,TRBV5-5,CASSFRQSGNTEAFF,TGTGCCAGCAGCTTCAGACAGAGCGGGAACACTGAAGCTTTCTTT
-,TRBJ1-2,-,TRBV2,CASSDRGYTF,TGTGCCAGCAGTGATAGGGGCTACACCTTC
-,TRBJ2-3,-,TRBV7-8,CASSPTVSSTDTQYF,TGTGCCAGCAGCCCTACAGTCTCTAGCACAGATACGCAGTATTTT
-,TRBJ2-3,TRBD2,TRBV5-1,CASSLRAGGTDTQYF,TGCGCCAGCAGCCTCCGAGCGGGGGGCACAGATACGCAGTATTTT
-,TRBJ1-1,-,TRBV18,CASSPRDTENTEAFF,TGTGCCAGCTCACCACGGGACACCGAGAACACTGAAGCTTTCTTT
-,TRBJ2-3,TRBD1,TRBV7-3,CASSSRTGRSTDTQYF,TGTGCCAGCAGCTCCCGGACAGGGAGAAGCACAGATACGCAGTATTTT
-,TRBJ2-1,TRBD2,TRBV7-9,CASSLASGSFDEQFF,TGTGCCAGCAGCTTAGCTAGCGGGAGTTTCGATGAGCAGTTCTTC
-,TRBJ2-1,-,TRBV9,CASGGSNEQFF,TGTGCCAGCGGGGGGTCCAATGAGCAGTTCTTC
-,TRBJ2-3,-,TRBV7-2,CASSLAEAPSDTQYF,TGTGCCAGCAGCTTAGCGGAGGCTCCCTCAGATACGCAGTATTTT
-,TRBJ1-5,TRBD1,TRBV7-9,CASSSGQGRQPQHF,TGTGCCAGCAGTTCGGGACAGGGGCGCCAGCCCCAGCATTTT
-,TRBJ2-7,TRBD2,TRBV27,CASSAGTNYEQYF,TGTGCCAGCAGTGCCGGGACTAACTACGAGCAGTACTTC
-,TRBJ2-2,TRBD2,TRBV27,CASSGTLAGRTGELFF,TGTGCCAGCAGTGGAACCTTAGCGGGACGCACCGGGGAGCTGTTTTTT
-,TRBJ1-1,-,TRBV28,CASSWGGRTEAFF,TGTGCCAGCAGTTGGGGTGGACGGACTGAAGCTTTCTTT
-,TRBJ1-3,-,TRBV7-8,CASSPGTKGGNTIYF,TGTGCCAGCAGCCCCGGGACAAAAGGTGGAAACACCATATATTTT
few,TRBJ1-5,TRBD1,TRBV7-8,CASSLGGQLLNQPQHF,TGTGCCAGCAGCTTAGGGGGACAGCTACTCAATCAGCCCCAGCATTTT
medium-sized,TRBJ2-1,TRBD2,TRBV29-1,CSVAGGAGGSYNEQFF,TGCAGCGTTGCCGGTGGGGCGGGAGGCTCCTACAATGAGCAGTTCTTC
-,TRBJ2-7,-,TRBV5-4,CASSLEASYEQYF,TGTGCCAGCAGCTTGGAGGCCTCGTACGAGCAGTACTTC
-,TRBJ2-7,TRBD2,TRBV7-6,CASSPGLAGKGAYEQYF,TGTGCCAGCAGCCCCGGACTAGCGGGCAAGGGAGCCTACGAGCAGTACTTC
-,TRBJ1-2,TRBD1,TRBV5-6,CASSYRDRGNYGYTF,TGTGCCAGCAGTTACCGGGACAGGGGAAACTATGGCTACACCTTC
-,TRBJ2-7,TRBD1,TRBV15,CATSRGGQGLVYEQYF,TGTGCCACCAGCAGAGGAGGACAGGGCCTAGTCTACGAGCAGTACTTC
-,TRBJ2-1,-,TRBV6-5,CASSYPGPGEHEQFF,TGTGCCAGCAGTTACCCGGGACCAGGAGAGCATGAGCAGTTCTTC
-,TRBJ2-2,TRBD2,TRBV5-4,CASSLDGRAPGELFF,TGTGCCAGCAGCTTAGACGGGAGGGCCCCCGGGGAGCTGTTTTTT
-,TRBJ2-2,-,TRBV7-3,CASSPYGGQPNTGELFF,TGTGCCAGCAGCCCGTACGGGGGACAACCGAACACCGGGGAGCTGTTTTTT
few,TRBJ2-1,TRBD1,TRBV4-3,CASSQEGDRGPYNEQFF,TGCGCCAGCAGCCAAGAAGGGGACAGGGGTCCCTACAATGAGCAGTTCTTC
-,TRBJ1-1,TRBD1,TRBV19,CASSLGGQVNTEAFF,TGTGCCAGTAGTCTCGGGGGACAGGTGAACACTGAAGCTTTCTTT
few,TRBJ1-5,TRBD1,TRBV4-2,CASSQETGLQSNQPQHF,TGTGCCAGCAGCCAAGAGACAGGGCTCCAGAGCAATCAGCCCCAGCATTTT
-,TRBJ2-3,-,TRBV21-1,CASSKDRLYSDTQYF,TGTGCCAGCAGCAAAGATCGGCTGTATTCAGATACGCAGTATTTT
-,TRBJ2-7,TRBD1,TRBV27,CASSGGQGYYEQYF,TGTGCCAGCAGTGGCGGACAGGGGTACTACGAGCAGTACTTC
-,TRBJ2-1,-,TRBV7-9,CASSSSTKFLLFF,TGTGCCAGCAGCTCGAGCACGAAGTTCCTGCTGTTCTTC
-,TRBJ1-2,TRBD1,TRBV5-4,CASSQGQQNYGYTF,TGTGCCAGCAGCCAGGGACAGCAGAACTATGGCTACACCTTC